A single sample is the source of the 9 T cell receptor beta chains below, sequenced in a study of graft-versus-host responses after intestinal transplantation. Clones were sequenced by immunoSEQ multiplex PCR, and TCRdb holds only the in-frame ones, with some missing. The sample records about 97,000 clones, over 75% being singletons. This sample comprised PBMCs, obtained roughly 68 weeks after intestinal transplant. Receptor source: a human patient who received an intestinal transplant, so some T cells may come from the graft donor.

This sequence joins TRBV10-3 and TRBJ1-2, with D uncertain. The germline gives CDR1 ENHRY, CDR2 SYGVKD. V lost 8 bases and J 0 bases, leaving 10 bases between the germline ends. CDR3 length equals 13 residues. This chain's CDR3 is CAIREGTNYGYTF. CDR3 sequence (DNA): TGTGCCATCCGGGAAGGCACTAACTATGGCTACACCTTC.

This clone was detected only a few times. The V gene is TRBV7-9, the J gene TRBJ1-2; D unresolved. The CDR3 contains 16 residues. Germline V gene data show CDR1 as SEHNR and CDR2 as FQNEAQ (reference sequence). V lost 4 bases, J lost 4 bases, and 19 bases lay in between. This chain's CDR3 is CASSSPIIDPGYGYTF. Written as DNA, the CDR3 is TGTGCCAGCAGCTCCCCGATAATTGACCCCGGCTATGGCTACACCTTC. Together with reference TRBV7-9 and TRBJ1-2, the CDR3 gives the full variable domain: DTGVSQNPRHKITKRGQNVTFRCDPISEHNRLYWYRQTLGQGPEFLTYFQNEAQLEKSRLLSDRFSAERPKGSFSTLEIQRTEQGDSAMYLCASSSPIIDPGYGYTFGSGTRLTVV.

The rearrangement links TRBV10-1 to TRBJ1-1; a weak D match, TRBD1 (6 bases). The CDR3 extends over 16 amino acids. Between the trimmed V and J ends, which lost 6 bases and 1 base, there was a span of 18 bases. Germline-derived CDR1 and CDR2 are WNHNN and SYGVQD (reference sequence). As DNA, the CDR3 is TGCGCCAGCAGCGCACGCTTGGGGGCCGGGAACACTGAAGCTTTCTTT. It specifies CASSARLGAGNTEAFF.

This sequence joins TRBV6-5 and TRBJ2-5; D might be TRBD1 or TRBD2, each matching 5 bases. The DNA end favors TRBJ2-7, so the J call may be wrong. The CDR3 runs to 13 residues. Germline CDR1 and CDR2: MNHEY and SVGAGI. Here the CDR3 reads CASFGGVSYEQYF. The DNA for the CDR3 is TGTGCCAGCTTTGGGGGAGTCTCCTACGAGCAGTACTTC.

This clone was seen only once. CDR3 bases: TGCGCCAGCAGCCCAACGGTGGGACAGGGTACGTCAGGGGAGCTGTTTTTT. It yields the protein CASSPTVGQGTSGELFF. V gene TRBV5-1 combines with J gene TRBJ2-2, with 9 nucleotides matching TRBD1. Per the germline V gene, CDR1 is SGHRS and CDR2 is YFSETQ. The CDR3 is 17 residues long. V lost 4 bases to trimming and J lost 8 bases; unmatched junction nucleotides: 15.

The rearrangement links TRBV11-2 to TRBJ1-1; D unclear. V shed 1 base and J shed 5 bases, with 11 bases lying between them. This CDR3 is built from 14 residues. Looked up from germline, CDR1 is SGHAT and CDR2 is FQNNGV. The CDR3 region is CASSLAPFGTEAFF. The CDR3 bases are TGTGCCAGCAGCTTAGCCCCCTTTGGTACTGAAGCTTTCTTT.

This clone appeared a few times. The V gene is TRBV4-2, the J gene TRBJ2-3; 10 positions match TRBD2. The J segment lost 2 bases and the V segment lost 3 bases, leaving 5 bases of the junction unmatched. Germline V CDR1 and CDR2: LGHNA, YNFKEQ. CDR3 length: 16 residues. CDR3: CASSHQSGGDTDTQYF. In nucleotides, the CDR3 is TGTGCCAGCAGCCACCAGAGCGGGGGGGACACAGATACGCAGTATTTT.

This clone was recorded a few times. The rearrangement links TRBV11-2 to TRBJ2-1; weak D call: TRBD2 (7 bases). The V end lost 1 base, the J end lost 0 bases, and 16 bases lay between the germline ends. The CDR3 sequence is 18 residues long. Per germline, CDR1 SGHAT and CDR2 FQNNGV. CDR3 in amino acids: CASSLAGGFSSSYNEQFF. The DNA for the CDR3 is TGTGCCAGCAGCTTAGCGGGGGGCTTTTCGAGCTCCTACAATGAGCAGTTCTTC.

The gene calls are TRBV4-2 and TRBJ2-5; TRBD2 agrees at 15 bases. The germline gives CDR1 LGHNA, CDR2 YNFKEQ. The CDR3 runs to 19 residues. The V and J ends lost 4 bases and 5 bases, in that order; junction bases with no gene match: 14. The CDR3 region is CASSLSRTSGGAAQETQYF. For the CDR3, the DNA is TGTGCCAGCAGCCTCTCCAGGACTAGCGGGGGGGCGGCCCAGGAGACCCAGTACTTC.